This T cell receptor (beta chain) is from a study of T cells in Graves' hyperthyroidism and ophthalmopathy. The CDR3 runs 15 residues. Looked up from germline, CDR1 is MDHEN and CDR2 is SYDVKM. The J segment lost 5 bases and the V segment lost 6 bases, leaving 9 bases of the junction unmatched. Researchers took RNA transcripts and amplified the TCR beta CDR3 regions from them. When the TCR CDR3 underwent first-round RT-PCR, the HTBI primer set was used. One entry per CDR3 protein results from TCRdb running MiXCR on the multiplex PCR reads. The sample has approximately 400,000 distinct CDR3 sequences; around 14% are singletons. Researchers barred patients who had uncontrolled infection, other autoimmune disease, pregnancy or lactation. Clinical symptoms, serum thyroxine and TRAb, thyroid ultrasound and orbital computed tomography together formed the diagnostic basis. This clonotype was counted at least ten times.

The V and J genes are TRBV28 and TRBJ1-5; 8 bases are a match to TRBD1. Sequencing was done on a sample of blood. The TCR sequence derives from a woman under 30 with Graves' hyperthyroidism. CDR3 nucleotides: TGTGCCAGCAGGGAGGAGCGACAGGGGTATCAGCCCCAGCATTTT. This sequence encodes CASREERQGYQPQHF.